This TCR beta chain was recorded in a study of sequential checkpoint blockade in melanoma. In the study overall: Maintenance nivolumab came after either treatment sequence.

As to treatment: randomized to nivolumab then ipilimumab (arm A) or the reverse (arm B). No patient had prior DNA-damaging chemotherapy. Sorted cells were live CD3+CD8+, lacking CD19 and CD56, from PBMCs. Profiled with immunoSEQ multiplex PCR; TCRdb holds only in-frame clones, not every one. The sample lists 15,000 to 20,000 clones; about 74% were seen once. The source of this sequence is a human donor with melanoma. Sequenced here: CD8+ T cells sorted from blood (inferred from file names), sampled from a patient given nivolumab and ipilimumab in sequence.

CDR3 nucleotides: TGTGCCAGCAGCGTCGGGCGGGATGGGGAGACCCAGTACTTC. Encoded protein: CASSVGRDGETQYF. The J gene is TRBJ2-5, the V gene TRBV9, with D perhaps matching TRBD2 (6 bases). There are 14 residues in the CDR3. Looked up from germline, CDR1 is SGDLS and CDR2 is YYNGEE. The V end lost 2 bases, the J end lost 5 bases, and 13 bases lay between the germline ends.